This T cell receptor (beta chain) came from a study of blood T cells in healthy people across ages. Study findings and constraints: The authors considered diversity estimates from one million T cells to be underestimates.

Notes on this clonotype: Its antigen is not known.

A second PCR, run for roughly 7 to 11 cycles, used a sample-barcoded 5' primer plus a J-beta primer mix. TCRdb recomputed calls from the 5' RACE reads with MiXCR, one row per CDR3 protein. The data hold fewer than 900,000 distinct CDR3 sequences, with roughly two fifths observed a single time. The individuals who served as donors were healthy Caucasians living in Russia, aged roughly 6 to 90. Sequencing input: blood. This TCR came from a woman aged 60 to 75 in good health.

DNA of the CDR3: TGTGCCAGCAGCTTTCAGGGGCTTGGCGGGAACACAGATACGCAGTATTTT. It codes for CASSFQGLGGNTDTQYF. The chain recombines TRBV7-9 with TRBJ2-3; D may be TRBD1 or TRBD2 (6 bases each). The CDR3 runs to 17 residues. Deletions cut 3 bases from V and 2 bases from J, with 18 bases between. The germline gives CDR1 SEHNR, CDR2 FQNEAQ (reference sequence).